Below are 6 T cell receptor beta chains sequenced from a single sample in a study of a mutant IDH1 vaccine in newly diagnosed glioma. Using immunoSEQ multiplex PCR, the repertoire was profiled, and TCRdb retains in-frame clones only, with some absent. In the table there are about 32,000 clones, more than 65% of which are singletons. Time point reported: week 35, safety follow-up. Alongside topical imiquimod, each dose of vaccine comprised 300 ug of mutant IDH1 20-mer peptide. These TCRs are of unknown antigen specificity. This material consisted of PBMCs, taken from a glioma patient whose treatment included an IDH1 peptide vaccine. The receptors stem from a young man with glioma.

This chain connects TRBV10-3 to TRBJ2-7; 8 bases line up with TRBD1. There are 13 residues in the CDR3. Per germline, CDR1 ENHRY and CDR2 SYGVKD. V was pared by 3 bases and J by 5 bases, with 3 bases of the junction left unmatched. The CDR3 DNA follows: TGTGCCATCAGTGACAGGGGGCCCCACGAGCAGTACTTC. Translated: CAISDRGPHEQYF.

The V gene is TRBV4-1, the J gene TRBJ1-2; the D gene is possibly TRBD1 (5 bases). The CDR3 spans 14 residues. Germline CDR1 reads MGHRA; CDR2 reads YSYEKL. Trimming left V 1 base short and J 7 bases short, with 13 bases between. The CDR3, as DNA: TGCGCCAGCAGCCAAGTTGGGGCCTGGGGTGGCTACACCTTC. It codes for CASSQVGAWGGYTF.

This chain uses TRBV19 with TRBJ2-5; the D call may be TRBD1 or TRBD2 (6 bases each). Germline CDR1 is LNHDA and CDR2 is SQIVND (reference sequence). The CDR3 has 15 residues. Trimming took 6 bases from V and 5 from J, leaving 19 bases between them. This CDR3 is CASSRGTPARETQYF. The CDR3 nucleotides are TGTGCCAGTAGCCGGGGGACACCTGCCCGGGAGACCCAGTACTTC.

This clone has a single count. The genes are TRBV5-4 and TRBJ2-1; D may be TRBD2 (5 bases). The CDR3 is made up of 14 amino acids. Germline loops: CDR1 SGHNT, CDR2 YYREEE (reference sequence). V was shortened by 4 bases and J by 5 bases, with 13 bases between the two germline ends. The CDR3 DNA follows: TGTGCCAGCAGCGTAGGACTGGAAAACAATGAGCAGTTCTTC. Protein: CASSVGLENNEQFF.

The chain carries TRBV18 and TRBJ1-1; possible D gene TRBD1, 5 bases. The CDR3 loop spans 14 amino acids. V gave up 0 bases and J gave up 0 bases, with 5 bases separating them. Germline V gene lookup returns CDR1 KGHSH and CDR2 LQKENI. This chain's CDR3 is CASSPPGVNTEAFF. For the CDR3, the DNA is TGTGCCAGCTCACCACCAGGGGTGAACACTGAAGCTTTCTTT.

The chain recombines TRBV2 with TRBJ1-1, with D unresolved. Germline CDR1 is SNHLY and CDR2 is FYNNEI. This CDR3 region has 13 residues. V lost 10 bases and J lost 0, with 12 bases in between. Here the CDR3 DNA reads TGTGCCACCCCGGGAGAGATGAACACTGAAGCTTTCTTT. It is translated as CATPGEMNTEAFF.